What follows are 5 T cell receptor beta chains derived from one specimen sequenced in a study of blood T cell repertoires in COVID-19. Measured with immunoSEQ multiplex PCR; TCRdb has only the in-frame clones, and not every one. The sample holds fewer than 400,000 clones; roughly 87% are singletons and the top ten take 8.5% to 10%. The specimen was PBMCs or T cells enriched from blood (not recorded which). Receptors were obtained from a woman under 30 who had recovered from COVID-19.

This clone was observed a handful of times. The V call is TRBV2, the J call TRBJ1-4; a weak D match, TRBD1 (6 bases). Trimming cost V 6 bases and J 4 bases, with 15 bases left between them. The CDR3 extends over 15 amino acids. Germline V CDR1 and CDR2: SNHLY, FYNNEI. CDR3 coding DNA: TGTGCCAGCAGGGCCGGGACATCAGATAATGAAAAACTGTTTTTT. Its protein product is CASRAGTSDNEKLFF.

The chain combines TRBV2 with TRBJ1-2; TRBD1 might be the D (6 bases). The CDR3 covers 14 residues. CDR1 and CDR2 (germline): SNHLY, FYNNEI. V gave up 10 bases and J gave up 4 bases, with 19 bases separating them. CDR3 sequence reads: CATTTGRSSYGYTF. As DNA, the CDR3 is TGTGCCACGACTACAGGGCGATCCAGCTATGGCTACACCTTC.

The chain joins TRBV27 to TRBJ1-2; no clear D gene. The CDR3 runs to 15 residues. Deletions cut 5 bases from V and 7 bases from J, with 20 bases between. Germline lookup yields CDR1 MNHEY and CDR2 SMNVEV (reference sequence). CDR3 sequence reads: CASSPRAAGSGGYTF. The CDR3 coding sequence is TGTGCCAGCAGTCCCCGGGCCGCGGGGAGCGGTGGCTACACCTTC.

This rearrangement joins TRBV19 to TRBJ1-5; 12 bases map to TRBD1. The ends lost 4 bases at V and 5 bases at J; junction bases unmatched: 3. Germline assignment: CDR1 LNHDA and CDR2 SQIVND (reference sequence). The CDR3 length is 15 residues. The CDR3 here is CASSTGTGGDQPQHF. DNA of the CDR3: TGTGCCAGTAGTACAGGGACAGGGGGCGATCAGCCCCAGCATTTT.

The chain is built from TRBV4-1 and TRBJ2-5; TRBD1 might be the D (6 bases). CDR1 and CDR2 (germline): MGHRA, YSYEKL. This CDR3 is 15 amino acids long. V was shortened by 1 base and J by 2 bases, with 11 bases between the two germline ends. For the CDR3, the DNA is TGCGCCAGCAGCCAAGCGACAGGACTTCAAGAGACCCAGTACTTC. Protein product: CASSQATGLQETQYF.